Below are 30 T cell receptor beta chains sequenced from a single sample in a study of patients and donors after allogeneic stem cell transplantation. TCRdb redid the calling of the RT-PCR reads with MiXCR, one entry per CDR3 protein. Of roughly 150,000 distinct CDR3 sequences in the sample, about 24% were seen once. The sequenced sample consisted of blood, either unsorted or a sorted T cell fraction (not recorded which). The receptors stem from a human donor who was either an allogeneic HSCT recipient or a stem cell or donor lymphocyte infusion donor (not recorded which). It is not recorded whose cells these are; they may come from a transplant donor.

In this sample, this clonotype turned up once. This chain joins TRBV2 and TRBJ2-5; 9 nucleotides line up with TRBD1. Per the germline V gene, CDR1 is SNHLY and CDR2 is FYNNEI. CDR3 length: 15 amino acids. The V and J ends lost 10 bases and 3 bases, in that order; junction bases with no gene match: 12. CDR3 in amino acids: CATKPTTGGEETQYF. CDR3 coding DNA: TGTGCCACCAAACCGACAACAGGGGGCGAAGAGACCCAGTACTTC.

This clonotype was recorded a few times. The chain's CDR3 is CASSQGARGDTQYF. CDR3 nucleotides: TGTGCCAGCAGCCAAGGGGCCCGCGGGGATACGCAGTATTTT. V and J are TRBV3-1 and TRBJ2-3; TRBD2 might be the D (5 bases). CDR3 length equals 14 residues. Trimming cost V 1 base and J 6 bases, with 11 bases left between them. Germline loops: CDR1 LGHDT, CDR2 YNNKEL (reference sequence).

This clonotype was picked up many times. V gene TRBV27 combines with J gene TRBJ1-2; D gene unclear. V gave up 0 bases and J gave up 7 bases, with 12 bases separating them. Germline CDR1 and CDR2: MNHEY and SMNVEV (reference sequence). CDR3 size: 14 residues. CDR3 loop: CASSLSPALGGYTF. CDR3 nucleotides: TGTGCCAGCAGTTTATCTCCAGCCCTCGGTGGCTACACCTTC.

This clonotype came up a few times. The chain recombines TRBV20-1 with TRBJ2-1, with 8 bases that match TRBD1. CDR1 is DFQATT and CDR2 is SNEGSKA in the germline V gene (reference sequence). This CDR3 contains 15 residues. Trimming at V came to 0 bases and at J to 7 bases, leaving 8 bases not matched to a gene. CDR3 in DNA: TGCAGTGCTAGAGAAAGTCGGACAGGGATGAATGAGCAGTTCTTC. Encoded protein: CSARESRTGMNEQFF.

The chain joins TRBV5-1 to TRBJ1-1, with unresolved D. The CDR3 has 13 residues. Per germline, CDR1 SGHRS and CDR2 YFSETQ. Trimming cost V 1 base and J 4 bases, with 8 bases left between them. The CDR3: CASSLTAGTEAFF. CDR3 DNA sequence: TGCGCCAGCAGCTTGACGGCGGGCACTGAAGCTTTCTTT. Full variable domain (outside the CDR3, taken from reference TRBV5-1 and TRBJ1-1): KAGVTQTPRYLIKTRGQQVTLSCSPISGHRSVSWYQQTPGQGLQFLFEYFSETQRNKGNFPGRFSGRQFSNSRSEMNVSTLELGDSALYLCASSLTAGTEAFFGQGTRLTVV.

The V and J genes are TRBV7-9 and TRBJ2-2; possibly TRBD1 for D (5 bases). The CDR3 has 14 residues. Germline CDR1 and CDR2: SEHNR and FQNEAQ (reference sequence). The V gene lost 0 bases and the J gene lost 8 bases, with 10 bases spanning the gap. CDR3 in DNA: TGTGCCAGCAGCTTAGCTCCAGGGATGGGGGAGCTGTTTTTT. Its protein is CASSLAPGMGELFF.

V usage is TRBV6-2 or TRBV6-3 and J usage is TRBJ1-1, with unresolved D. The CDR3 consists of 13 residues. CDR1 and CDR2 (germline): MNHEY, SVGEGT. V was pared by 2 bases and J by 7 bases, with 11 bases between. This CDR3 is CASSYGTNFEAFF. CDR3 bases: TGTGCCAGCAGTTACGGTACCAACTTTGAAGCTTTCTTT.

This clonotype occurred a few times. The chain has TRBV20-1 and TRBJ2-1, with 10 bases lining up with TRBD2. Trimming took 3 bases from V and 1 from J; bases not matched to a gene: 0. The germline CDR1 and CDR2 sequences are DFQATT and SNEGSKA (reference sequence). The CDR3 extends over 14 amino acids. DNA of the CDR3: TGCAGTGCTAGGACTAGCGGGTCCTACAATGAGCAGTTCTTC. It specifies CSARTSGSYNEQFF.

This clonotype was seen just once. This chain joins TRBV12-3 or TRBV12-4 and TRBJ2-7, with D perhaps matching TRBD1 or TRBD2 (5 bases each). The V and J ends lost 3 bases and 5 bases respectively, with 8 bases between them. This CDR3 contains 12 residues. The chain's CDR3 is CASSFGADEQYF. The CDR3 region has the DNA TGTGCCAGCAGTTTCGGGGCTGACGAGCAGTACTTC.

The V call is TRBV20-1, the J call TRBJ1-3, with D possibly matching TRBD1 (5 bases). The CDR3 contains 13 residues. CDR1 DFQATT and CDR2 SNEGSKA come from the germline V gene (reference sequence). V lost 5 bases, J lost 4 bases, and 12 bases lay in between. CDR3 nucleotides: TGCAGTGCTTACCAGGGTCTCGGAAACACCATATATTTT. This sequence encodes CSAYQGLGNTIYF.

There are a few counts of this clonotype. CDR3 in DNA: TGTGCCAGCAGCGGCGTCTTGAACACTGAAGCTTTCTTT. Translating gives CASSGVLNTEAFF. J is TRBJ1-1 and V is TRBV7-9; D not resolved. Trimming removed 5 bases at V and 0 bases at J, with 7 bases between. The CDR3 is 13 amino acids. Germline V gene lookup returns CDR1 SEHNR and CDR2 FQNEAQ (reference sequence).

This clonotype was seen ten or more times. V and J are TRBV7-9 and TRBJ1-2; D is uncertain. Deletions cut 5 bases from V and 7 bases from J, with 8 bases between. The CDR3 length is 11 residues. Germline V CDR1 and CDR2: SEHNR, FQNEAQ (reference sequence). CDR3 sequence: CASSMRSGYTF. The DNA for the CDR3 is TGTGCCAGCAGCATGAGGAGTGGCTACACCTTC.

V and J are TRBV15 and TRBJ2-1; 7 bases agree with TRBD1. Germline CDR1 reads LNHNV; CDR2 reads YYDKDF (reference sequence). The CDR3 runs 17 residues. Unmatched junction bases numbered 12, after V lost 3 bases and J lost 4 bases. The CDR3 sequence: CATSSTTRDSLYNEQFF. The CDR3 DNA reads as TGTGCCACCAGCAGTACTACCCGGGACAGCCTATACAATGAGCAGTTCTTC.

The chain links TRBV5-1 to TRBJ1-4, with TRBD1 as a possible D gene (5 bases). The CDR3 runs to 15 residues. Germline assignment: CDR1 SGHRS and CDR2 YFSETQ. V was trimmed by 4 bases and J by 7 bases, leaving 17 bases between them. This chain's CDR3 is CASSRLGGRSEKLFF. The CDR3 region has the DNA TGCGCCAGCAGCCGACTCGGGGGGAGGAGTGAAAAACTGTTTTTT.

V usage is TRBV12-3 or TRBV12-4 and J usage is TRBJ1-5; no clear D. The length of the CDR3 is 14 residues. V was trimmed by 6 bases and J by 4 bases, leaving 13 bases between them. This CDR3 reads CASSPIGRNQPQHF. The CDR3 coding sequence is TGTGCCAGCAGCCCAATCGGGCGGAATCAGCCCCAGCATTTT.

This sequence joins TRBV9 and TRBJ2-3; perhaps TRBD2 as D (6 bases). CDR1 and CDR2 (germline): SGDLS, YYNGEE. The CDR3 is made up of 15 amino acids. V lost 2 bases to trimming and J lost 0 bases, with 10 bases between them. In DNA, the CDR3 is TGTGCCAGCAGCGTTGGACTAACAAGCACAGATACGCAGTATTTT. Translation: CASSVGLTSTDTQYF.

The chain couples TRBV4-1 to TRBJ2-7; D may match TRBD1 or TRBD2 (5 bases each). Trimming took off 2 bases at V and 0 bases at J, with 14 bases between the two ends. This CDR3 spans 16 amino acids. From germline, CDR1 is MGHRA and CDR2 YSYEKL. In DNA, the CDR3 is TGCGCCAGCAGCCAACTTTGGGGGAACCGCTCCTACGAGCAGTACTTC. Translating it yields CASSQLWGNRSYEQYF.

The CDR3 here is CASSPTPRDRGLGTEAFF. The CDR3 DNA is TGTGCCAGTAGTCCGACCCCCCGGGACAGGGGGTTGGGGACTGAAGCTTTCTTT. V usage is TRBV19 and J usage is TRBJ1-1, with 11 nucleotides matching TRBD1. Trimming at V came to 5 bases and at J to 5 bases, leaving 16 bases not matched to a gene. CDR1 is LNHDA and CDR2 is SQIVND in the germline V gene (reference sequence). This CDR3 spans 18 amino acids.

There are a few counts of this clonotype. The rearrangement joins TRBV20-1 to TRBJ2-2; D ambiguous. Looked up from germline, CDR1 is DFQATT and CDR2 is SNEGSKA (reference sequence). The CDR3 is made up of 13 amino acids. V shed 6 bases and J shed 5 bases, with 13 bases lying between them. CDR3 protein: CSARSLFTGELFF. The DNA of the CDR3 is TGCAGTGCCCGCAGTCTTTTTACCGGGGAGCTGTTTTTT.

The V call is TRBV6-2 or TRBV6-3, the J call TRBJ2-3; D unclear. CDR1 and CDR2 (germline): MNHEY, SVGEGT. The CDR3 covers 12 residues. V lost 6 bases and J 0 bases, leaving 4 bases between the germline ends. The CDR3 DNA sequence: TGTGCCAGCAGGAGCAGCACAGATACGCAGTATTTT. This encodes CASRSSTDTQYF.

This clonotype was recorded a few times. This rearrangement joins TRBV3-1 to TRBJ2-2; D uncertain. Germline V lookup: CDR1 LGHDT, CDR2 YNNKEL (reference sequence). V was pared by 1 base and J by 1 base, with 10 bases between. This CDR3 is 16 amino acids long. The CDR3 region is CASSQVIVMNTGELFF. CDR3 DNA: TGTGCCAGCAGCCAAGTAATTGTTATGAACACCGGGGAGCTGTTTTTT.

The genes are TRBV27 and TRBJ1-1; no firm D call. Germline V lookup: CDR1 MNHEY, CDR2 SMNVEV (reference sequence). The CDR3 covers 13 residues. Trimming shortened V by 9 bases and J by 0 bases, and 11 bases separated the two germline ends. CDR3 nucleotide sequence: TGTGCCAGTGGTGCAGGCATGAACACTGAAGCTTTCTTT. It specifies CASGAGMNTEAFF.

The rearrangement links TRBV4-1 to TRBJ1-4; no reliable D call. The CDR3 sequence is 17 residues long. Germline CDR1 MGHRA, CDR2 YSYEKL. Trimming removed 2 bases from V and 8 bases from J, with 21 bases in between. The CDR3 DNA follows: TGCGCCAGCAGCCAACCGCGACCCGGCCCCGTGGGGGAAAAACTGTTTTTT. Translated: CASSQPRPGPVGEKLFF.

The chain recombines TRBV3-1 with TRBJ2-3, with 7 bases aligning to TRBD2. The CDR3 loop spans 12 amino acids. Looked up from germline, CDR1 is LGHDT and CDR2 is YNNKEL (reference sequence). After removal of 1 base from V and 10 bases from J, the junction contained 2 bases not matched to a gene. Here the CDR3 DNA reads TGTGCCAGCAGCCAAGGACTAGCCGCGCAGTATTTT. Its protein is CASSQGLAAQYF.

The CDR3: CASSPHPGVSYEQYF. In DNA, the CDR3 is TGTGCCAGCAGTCCTCACCCGGGGGTCTCCTACGAGCAGTACTTC. The chain couples TRBV27 to TRBJ2-7, with TRBD2 as a possible D gene (6 bases). The V end was cut by 5 bases, the J end by 0 bases, with 14 bases between. The CDR3 runs to 15 residues. Germline lookup yields CDR1 MNHEY and CDR2 SMNVEV (reference sequence).

This clonotype was seen a handful of times. This chain connects TRBV5-1 to TRBJ2-1, with D possibly TRBD1 on 8 matching bases. Germline V gives CDR1 SGHRS, CDR2 YFSETQ. V was clipped by 4 bases and J by 6 bases, with 14 bases between them. This CDR3 comprises 14 residues. In DNA form, the CDR3 reads TGCGCCAGCAGCCTGACAGGGGAGGGCAATGAGCAGTTCTTC. As protein: CASSLTGEGNEQFF.

This clonotype appeared once. This chain connects TRBV10-3 to TRBJ2-7; D ambiguous. V was trimmed by 6 bases and J by 5 bases, leaving 11 bases between them. The CDR3 is 12 amino acids. The germline V gene encodes CDR1 ENHRY and CDR2 SYGVKD. The CDR3 DNA reads TGTGCCATCAGCGAAAACTTGGACGAGCAGTACTTC. Translating gives CAISENLDEQYF.

This chain uses TRBV14 with TRBJ1-5, with D tentatively TRBD1 (5 bases). V lost 0 bases, J lost 3 bases, and 15 bases lay in between. Germline assignment: CDR1 SGHDN and CDR2 FVKESK. The CDR3 sequence is 17 residues long. CDR3 amino acids: CASSQELWQGLNQPQHF. CDR3 DNA sequence: TGTGCCAGCAGCCAAGAACTTTGGCAGGGCCTCAATCAGCCCCAGCATTTT.

The gene calls are TRBV20-1 and TRBJ2-7; D possibly corresponds to TRBD1 (5 bases). The V gene's germline CDR1 is DFQATT and CDR2 SNEGSKA (reference sequence). With 8 bases removed from V and 3 bases from J, the gap between germline ends came to 17 bases. This CDR3 has 13 amino acids. CDR3 DNA: TGCAGTCTAAAGGGGCAGGCCGACTACGAGCAGTACTTC. It yields the protein CSLKGQADYEQYF.

V gene TRBV11-3 combines with J gene TRBJ1-2, with D possibly being TRBD1 (5 bases). CDR1 is SGHNT and CDR2 is YENEEA in the germline V gene. The CDR3 loop spans 12 amino acids. V lost 2 bases to trimming and J lost 8 bases, with 9 bases between them. The CDR3, as DNA: TGTGCCAGCAGCTTAAGGGGAAGCGGCTACACCTTC. The encoded protein is CASSLRGSGYTF.